The 8 T cell receptor beta chains below come from one sample, sequenced in a study of cytomegalovirus exposure and HLA in healthy donors. Assay used: immunoSEQ multiplex PCR; TCRdb lists only in-frame clones, some missing. Of about 130,000 clones in the sample, about 88% were seen once. Sequencing was done on a sample of PBMCs. The source of these receptors is a man younger than 40 in good health and CMV-seronegative.

V usage is TRBV21-1 and J usage is TRBJ2-7; the listed D gene, TRBD2, was not tested against the DNA. TRBV21-1 is termed a pseudogene. There are 16 residues in the CDR3. DNA for the CDR3: TGTGCCAGCAGCAAACGGGGGAGCCGGGGCTCCTACGAGCAGTACTTC. Residues: CASSKRGSRGSYEQYF.

The chain uses TRBV18 and TRBJ2-7; 7 bases agree with TRBD1. The germline V gene encodes CDR1 KGHSH and CDR2 LQKENI. J was trimmed by 7 bases and V by 6 bases; bases with no gene match: 6. The CDR3 runs 12 residues. CDR3 DNA sequence: TGTGCCAGCTCCGGACAGGCCTCTGAGCAGTACTTC. Translation gives CASSGQASEQYF.

This chain links TRBV4-2 with TRBJ1-1, with TRBD1 identical over 8 bases. With V trimmed by 1 base and J by 1 base, 5 bases remained unmatched. This CDR3 has 16 residues. Per the germline V gene, CDR1 is LGHNA and CDR2 is YNFKEQ. This CDR3 is CASSQVFTGGNTEAFF. The CDR3 nucleotides are TGTGCCAGCAGCCAAGTTTTTACAGGGGGGAACACTGAAGCTTTCTTT.

The CDR3 coding sequence is TGTGCCAGCAGGGGGACAGGGGGTGGCACTGAAGCTTTCTTT. Its protein is CASRGTGGGTEAFF. The chain employs TRBV2 and TRBJ1-1; 11 positions match TRBD1. The CDR3 has 14 amino acids. J was trimmed by 4 bases and V by 6 bases; bases with no gene match: 4. Germline V gives CDR1 SNHLY, CDR2 FYNNEI.

The genes are TRBV29-1 and TRBJ2-2; TRBD2 matches at 12 bases. Germline lookup yields CDR1 SQVTM and CDR2 ANQGSEA. The CDR3 consists of 16 residues. Losses at the gene ends were 4 bases for V and 5 bases for J; bases not matched to a gene: 8. This CDR3 is CSVASGRAFGTGELFF. The CDR3 region has the DNA TGCAGCGTTGCTAGCGGGAGGGCCTTTGGAACCGGGGAGCTGTTTTTT.

This clone has just a few counts. The rearrangement joins TRBV5-6 to TRBJ2-7, with 14 bases aligning to TRBD2. V was pared by 0 bases and J by 4 bases, with 6 bases of the junction left unmatched. Germline V CDR1 and CDR2: SGHDT, YYEEEE. The CDR3 covers 17 residues. The CDR3 here is CASSLDRLAGGGYEQYF. CDR3 nucleotide sequence: TGTGCCAGCAGCTTGGACCGACTAGCGGGAGGGGGGTACGAGCAGTACTTC. The full variable domain, its missing parts supplied by reference TRBV5-6 and TRBJ2-7, is DAGVTQSPTHLIKTRGQQVTLRCSPKSGHDTVSWYQQALGQGPQFIFQYYEEEERQRGNFPDRFSGHQFPNYSSELNVNALLLGDSALYLCASSLDRLAGGGYEQYFGPGTRLTVT.

The count of this clone is one. The chain carries TRBV10-2 and TRBJ1-2; D gene unclear. V was pared by 3 bases and J by 2 bases, with 4 bases between. Germline lookup yields CDR1 WSHSY and CDR2 SAAADI. The CDR3 runs to 12 residues. The CDR3 loop is CASSDKNYGYTF. CDR3 sequence (DNA): TGCGCCAGCAGTGACAAAAACTATGGCTACACCTTC.

This clone occurred once. The rearrangement uses TRBV5-4 and TRBJ2-1, with TRBD1 matching over 9 bases. The CDR3 sequence is 15 residues long. V shed 3 bases, J shed 6 bases, and the junction held 7 bases outside the gene matches. Germline CDR1 reads SGHNT; CDR2 reads YYREEE (reference sequence). CDR3 sequence: CASSSAGTGPNEQFF. Here the CDR3 DNA reads TGTGCCAGCAGCTCTGCCGGGACAGGGCCCAATGAGCAGTTCTTC.